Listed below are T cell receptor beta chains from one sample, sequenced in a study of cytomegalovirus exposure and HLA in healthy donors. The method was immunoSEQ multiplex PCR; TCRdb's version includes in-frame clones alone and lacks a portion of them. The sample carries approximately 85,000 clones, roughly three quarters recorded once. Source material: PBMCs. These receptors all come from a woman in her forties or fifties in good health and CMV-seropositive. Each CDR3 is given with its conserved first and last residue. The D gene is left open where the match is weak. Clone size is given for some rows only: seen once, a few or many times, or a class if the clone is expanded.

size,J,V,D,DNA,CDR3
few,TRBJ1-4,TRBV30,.,TGTGCCTGTAAACTCTACGAATACGACGGGGGAAAACTGTTTTTT,CACKLYEYDGGKLFF
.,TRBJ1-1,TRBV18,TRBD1,TGTGCCAGCTCACCCCCCGGACAGGGAGTTAAACCTTTCTTT,CASSPPGQGVKPFF
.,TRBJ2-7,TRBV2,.,TGTGCCAGCATAACTACGGACGGGGCCTACGAGCAGTACTTC,CASITTDGAYEQYF
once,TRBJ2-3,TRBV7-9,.,TGTGCCAGCAGCTTAGTCAGGGGACCCACAGATACGCAGTATTTT,CASSLVRGPTDTQYF
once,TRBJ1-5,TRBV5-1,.,TGCGCCAGCAGCACCAGGCCCAATCAGCCCCAGCATTTT,CASSTRPNQPQHF
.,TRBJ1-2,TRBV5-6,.,TGTGCCAGCAGACCTTCACTCGACTATGGCTACACCTTC,CASRPSLDYGYTF
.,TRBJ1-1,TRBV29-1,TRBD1,TGCAGCGTGATCCTGCAGGGGGCTTGGAGCACTGAAGCTTTCTTT,CSVILQGAWSTEAFF
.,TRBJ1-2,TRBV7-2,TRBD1,TGTGCCAGCAGCTCGGGACAGGGGGCGCGGGGCTACACCTTC,CASSSGQGARGYTF
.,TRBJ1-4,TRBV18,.,TGTGCCAGCTCACCAGTCGGTCAGGTTCGTGAAAAACTGTTTTTT,CASSPVGQVREKLFF
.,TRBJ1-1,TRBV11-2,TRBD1,TGTGCCAGCAGCATCTACAGGGGGAACACTGAAGCTTTCTTT,CASSIYRGNTEAFF
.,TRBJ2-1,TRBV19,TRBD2,TGTGCCAGTAGTACCTTCAAGCGGGGGGGGGATGAGCAGTTCTTC,CASSTFKRGGDEQFF
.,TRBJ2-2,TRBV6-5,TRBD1,TGTGCCAGCCTACAGGGGGGTACCGGGGAGCTGTTTTTT,CASLQGGTGELFF
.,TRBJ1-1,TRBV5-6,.,TGTGCCAGCAAGGGACTGATGAACACTGAAGCTTTCTTT,CASKGLMNTEAFF
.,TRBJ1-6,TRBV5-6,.,TGTGCCAGCAGCCCAACCCCGGGACTAAGATCACCCCTCCACTTT,CASSPTPGLRSPLHF
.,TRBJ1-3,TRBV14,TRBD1,TGTGCCAGCAGCCAAGAATCCGGGACAGGGGGCTCGTGGCGATTTAACACCATATATTTT,CASSQESGTGGSWRFNTIYF
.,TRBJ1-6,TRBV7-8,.,TGTGCCAGCAGCCCAGAACGGGTGCGGGGAGGGTATTCACCCCTCCACTTT,CASSPERVRGGYSPLHF
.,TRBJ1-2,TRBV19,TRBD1,TGTGCCAGTAGTATAAGTCCAGGGGGCGCTCAGGACTATGGCTACACCTTC,CASSISPGGAQDYGYTF
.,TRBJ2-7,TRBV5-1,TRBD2,TGCGCCAGCAGGTCTTCCTTCCCGGGAGGAGACTACGAGCAGTACTTC,CASRSSFPGGDYEQYF
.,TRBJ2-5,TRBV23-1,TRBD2,TGCGCCAGCAGTCAGCCTCGGGGTAGCGGGGGGAATGAAGAGACCCAGTACTTC,CASSQPRGSGGNEETQYF
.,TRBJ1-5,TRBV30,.,TGTGCCTGGAGTGTAGGGGATGTTCGGCCCCAGCATTTT,CAWSVGDVRPQHF
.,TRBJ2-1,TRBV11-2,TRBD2,TGTGCCAGCAGCTTTAGCGGGGGCAATGAGCAGTTCTTC,CASSFSGGNEQFF
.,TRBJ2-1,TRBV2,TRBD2,TGTGCCAGCAGCGGGAGGGCCTCGGCCAATGAGCAGTTCTTC,CASSGRASANEQFF
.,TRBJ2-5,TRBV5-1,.,TGCGCCAGCAGCTTGGATGGCTACCAAGAGACCCAGTACTTC,CASSLDGYQETQYF
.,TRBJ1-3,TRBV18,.,TGTGCCAGCTCCCGAGACAGTTCTGGAAACACCATATATTTT,CASSRDSSGNTIYF
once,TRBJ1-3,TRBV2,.,TGTGCCAGCAGTGGATTAAAGGGACAAACCTCTGGAAACACCATATATTTT,CASSGLKGQTSGNTIYF
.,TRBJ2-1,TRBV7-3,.,TGTGCCAGCAGCTTGAGGGTCAGCCCCAATGAGCAGTTCTTC,CASSLRVSPNEQFF
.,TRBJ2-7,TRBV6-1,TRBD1,TGTGCCAGCAGAGCAATCGGACAGGCCAACTACGAGCAGTACTTC,CASRAIGQANYEQYF